This T cell receptor beta chain was captured in a study of human T cells and chemical hapten exposure (dated by TCRdb to about 2021). As for the study more broadly: For sensitization, 2% DPC in acetone was applied to a 2 cm by 2 cm area of upper inner arm skin. Blood samples were taken from patients before sensitization (week 0) and at 2, 6 and about 24 weeks after DPC sensitization. Patients additionally received weekly therapeutic DPC doses to the scalp throughout the roughly 25-week study period. Patch testing was done on the upper back using Finn chambers containing 0.01% DPC, and results were scored after 6 days according to International Contact Dermatitis Research Group standards. In alopecia patients, the study followed how the peripheral blood TCR repertoire changed in vivo over primary and secondary sensitization to diphenylcyclopropenone (DPC), a hapten. Most of the patients in the cohort were female, and the cohort covered alopecia areata with under or over 50% scalp involvement, alopecia totalis and alopecia universalis. Libraries were pooled for sequencing, and per-sample TCR yields varied mainly because of small differences in library volumes within the pool. Around 30 alopecia patients provided blood for TCR sequencing at one to four time points (pre-sensitization, 2, 6 and 24 weeks). On the study overall, not on this receptor specifically: A positive correlation was found between the number of PT1 expanded TCRs and patch test score, with significance reached at thresholds 8, 16 and 32 but not 4. No change with DPC sensitization was found in the number of TCRs above 1 in 1000 frequency, and no evidence of global repertoire structure alterations was found. Repeated subsampling changed both the strength of the expansion versus patch-test correlation and the threshold at which that correlation became significant. Compared with pre-sensitization or healthy control sets, expanded TCRs formed significantly more large CDR3 similarity clusters, which is consistent with antigen-driven responses. Because all patients had alopecia, a presumed autoimmune disease, the immune response of the patients might differ from that of healthy individuals.

This clonotype was seen ten or more times. Its antigen has not been determined. No much larger clone is present one base from it, and per-base qualities are unavailable. The intended sense of this specimen's time point label: patch test 2, 6 weeks after DPC sensitization. The sample's treatment or condition label, in plain terms: therapeutic diphenylcyclopropenone sensitization with weekly scalp DPC. At every patch-test visit, the blood draw took place before the patch test was put on. Patients were considered eligible if aged 18 to 70, diagnosed with alopecia and deemed suitable for DPC therapy, and patients were excluded if pregnant. Total RNA was isolated from unfractionated whole blood collected in Tempus Blood RNA tubes. V is pared back by 1 base and J by 0 bases, with 4 bases lying between the germline termini. The CDR3 covers 15 residues, taking in both the cysteine and the phenylalanine. Here the CDR3 DNA is all that survives: 45 bases in frame from base 1.

Libraries were made using RACE. The sample was run on a NextSeq 500. During library preparation, unique molecular identifiers were attached to individual cDNA molecules so that TCRs could be counted quantitatively and reproducibly. For every blood RNA sample, sequencing covered both the TCR alpha and TCR beta chains. The study's own analysis went as follows. The median number of TCRs per sample was 85,000 to 100,000, ranging from roughly 20,000 to 700,000. V, J and CDR3 annotation of the TCR reads was carried out using the Decombinator software suite. To make PS versus PT1 abundance plots, every sample was subsampled to the same number of TCRs (28,000). TCRs were defined as expanded if absent before sensitization and observed at least eight times at the 2-week time point. TCRdb reanalyzed the raw reads on its own, using fastp at Q25 for trimming and MiXCR for clone calling, and kept in-frame beta chains. Rows merge per CDR3 protein into single entries with the most common DNA and genes. The V and J calls were not made by the authors but by TCRdb's processing. This sample gives around 130,000 distinct CDR3 sequences in total; 12% of them show up just once. The top ten clones comprise 1.3% to 1.5% of the sample.

The chain employs TRBV12-3 or TRBV12-4 and TRBJ2-6; the D gene cannot be named for sure. The receptor was derived from a woman between 45 and 65 years old with alopecia areata. Some clones in this sample may be carry-over from other donors' samples. This material consisted of whole blood, taken in connection with sensitization to the hapten diphenylcyclopropenone (DPC). The CDR3 in this case is CASSLDGSGANVLTF. The nucleotides are TGTGCCAGCAGTTTAGATGGCTCTGGGGCCAACGTCCTGACTTTC.